A single sample gave rise to the 21 T cell receptor beta chains below, sequenced in a study of blood T cell repertoires in COVID-19. The data were produced by immunoSEQ multiplex PCR, yet TCRdb's version contains in-frame clones alone and is incomplete. The sample lists approximately 200,000 clones; more than 85% were seen once. The sequenced sample was peripheral blood. These receptors were obtained from a woman in her 30s with active or convalescent COVID-19.

The chain has TRBV7-9 and TRBJ1-2; weak D call: TRBD1 (6 bases). Germline CDR1 reads SEHNR; CDR2 reads FQNEAQ (reference sequence). V gave up 3 bases and J gave up 6 bases, with 8 bases separating them. The CDR3 runs to 12 residues. CDR3 sequence: CASSLNRDGYTF. CDR3 bases: TGTGCCAGCAGCTTGAACAGGGATGGCTACACCTTC. Full variable domain (missing parts from reference TRBV7-9 and TRBJ1-2): DTGVSQNPRHKITKRGQNVTFRCDPISEHNRLYWYRQTLGQGPEFLTYFQNEAQLEKSRLLSDRFSAERPKGSFSTLEIQRTEQGDSAMYLCASSLNRDGYTFGSGTRLTVV.

The chain carries TRBV3-1 (or the pseudogene TRBV3-2) and TRBJ1-2, with TRBD1 matching 8 bases. Germline V lookup: CDR1 LGHDT, CDR2 YNNKEL (reference sequence). V trimming: 1 base; J trimming: 6 bases; junction bases outside the gene matches: 4. The CDR3 contains 14 residues. The CDR3 loop is CASSQGRTGHGYTF. DNA for the CDR3: TGTGCCAGCAGCCAAGGCCGGACAGGGCATGGCTACACCTTC.

V is TRBV5-1 and J is TRBJ1-2, with TRBD1 identical over 9 bases. Germline CDR1 and CDR2: SGHRS and YFSETQ. CDR3 length equals 16 residues. J gave up 2 bases and V 1 base, and 6 bases lay outside the gene matches. CDR3 nucleotides: TGCGCCAGCAGCTTGAGGGGACAGGGAACAAACTATGGCTACACCTTC. Its protein is CASSLRGQGTNYGYTF.

The chain is built from TRBV7-6 and TRBJ2-2; no firm D call. CDR1 SGHVS and CDR2 FNYEAQ come from the germline V gene. V shed 2 bases and J shed 1 base, with 8 bases lying between them. This CDR3 is 15 amino acids long. As DNA, the CDR3 is TGTGCCAGCAGCTTACGTGAGAAGAACACCGGGGAGCTGTTTTTT. It yields the protein CASSLREKNTGELFF.

The chain links TRBV14 to TRBJ2-7; possible D gene TRBD1, 5 bases. The germline V gene encodes CDR1 SGHDN and CDR2 FVKESK. This CDR3 contains 15 residues. Deletions cut 0 bases from V and 2 bases from J, with 11 bases between. CDR3 sequence: CASSQEKGMTYEQYF. CDR3 nucleotide sequence: TGTGCCAGCAGCCAAGAGAAGGGGATGACCTACGAGCAGTACTTC. The variable domain in full, with the rest retrieved from reference TRBV14 and TRBJ2-7, is EAGVTQFPSHSVIEKGQTVTLRCDPISGHDNLYWYRRVMGKEIKFLLHFVKESKQDESGMPNNRFLAERTGGTYSTLKVQPAELEDSGVYFCASSQEKGMTYEQYFGPGTRLTVT.

This CDR3 is CSASPGLAGISYEQYF. The DNA of the CDR3 is TGCAGTGCTAGTCCGGGACTAGCGGGGATCTCCTACGAGCAGTACTTC. The chain uses TRBV20-1 and TRBJ2-7; 13 nucleotides line up with TRBD2. Germline V gene lookup returns CDR1 DFQATT and CDR2 SNEGSKA (reference sequence). Trimming at V came to 3 bases and at J to 0 bases, leaving 5 bases not matched to a gene. The CDR3 extends over 16 amino acids.

The table lists this clone with a count of one. The rearrangement joins TRBV10-2 to TRBJ2-7; 8 bases map to TRBD1. The CDR3 contains 12 residues. J lost 6 bases, V lost 10 bases, and 8 bases had no gene match. Germline V gene data show CDR1 as WSHSY and CDR2 as SAAADI. The CDR3 spells CATLSTGAEQYF. In DNA, the CDR3 is TGCGCCACCTTATCGACAGGGGCCGAGCAGTACTTC.

V usage is TRBV19 and J usage is TRBJ1-5, with 8 bases matching TRBD1. This CDR3 region has 13 residues. Losses at the gene ends were 7 bases for V and 5 bases for J; bases not matched to a gene: 4. Germline V gives CDR1 LNHDA, CDR2 SQIVND (reference sequence). CDR3 nucleotide sequence: TGTGCCAGTAATGAGGACAGGGATCAGCCCCAGCATTTT. Translated: CASNEDRDQPQHF.

The J gene is TRBJ2-1, the V gene TRBV12-3 or TRBV12-4; D is ambiguous. This CDR3 is built from 11 residues. The ends were cut back, 4 bases at V and 12 bases at J, with 10 bases in the middle. CDR3 loop: CASSYQWPQFF. The CDR3 region has the DNA TGTGCCAGCAGTTACCAGTGGCCGCAGTTCTTC.

This sequence joins TRBV5-4 and TRBJ2-5, with 9 positions matching TRBD2. This CDR3 spans 17 amino acids. The V and J ends lost 5 bases and 7 bases, in that order; junction bases with no gene match: 18. Germline CDR1 reads SGHNT; CDR2 reads YYREEE (reference sequence). The CDR3 spells CASSLAGSGSPGRTQYF. CDR3 bases: TGTGCCAGCAGTCTGGCGGGTAGCGGGAGCCCCGGGAGGACCCAGTACTTC. Together with reference TRBV5-4 and TRBJ2-5, the CDR3 gives the full variable domain: ETGVTQSPTHLIKTRGQQVTLRCSSQSGHNTVSWYQQALGQGPQFIFQYYREEENGRGNFPPRFSGLQFPNYSSELNVNALELDDSALYLCASSLAGSGSPGRTQYFGPGTRLLVL.

This clone was seen a few times. The chain recombines TRBV7-9 with TRBJ2-7; 7 bases match TRBD2. The CDR3 consists of 14 residues. Germline CDR1 SEHNR, CDR2 FQNEAQ (reference sequence). Trimming cost V 3 bases and J 4 bases; bases outside gene matches: 6. CDR3: CASSFAGATYEQYF. The CDR3 DNA reads TGTGCCAGCAGCTTCGCGGGAGCCACGTACGAGCAGTACTTC. The whole variable domain, filled in from reference TRBV7-9 and TRBJ2-7, reads DTGVSQNPRHKITKRGQNVTFRCDPISEHNRLYWYRQTLGQGPEFLTYFQNEAQLEKSRLLSDRFSAERPKGSFSTLEIQRTEQGDSAMYLCASSFAGATYEQYFGPGTRLTVT.

The DNA for the CDR3 is TGTGCCAGCAGTCCCCCTCGGTTGCGGGGGGCAATCACAGATACGCAGTATTTT. Translated, it gives CASSPPRLRGAITDTQYF. V and J are TRBV27 and TRBJ2-3; 8 nucleotides match TRBD2. The germline V gene has CDR1 MNHEY and CDR2 SMNVEV (reference sequence). This CDR3 comprises 18 residues. V gave up 5 bases and J gave up 2 bases; unmatched junction bases: 15.

The CDR3 here is CASSRGSDEQFF. The CDR3 DNA follows: TGTGCCAGCAGCCGAGGTTCTGATGAGCAGTTCTTC. This chain connects TRBV12-3 or TRBV12-4 to TRBJ2-1, with D uncertain. The CDR3 spans 12 residues. Trimming stripped 6 bases from V and 8 bases from J, with 11 bases between.

The gene calls are TRBV5-1 and TRBJ1-1; D call uncertain. Trimming removed 1 base at V and 3 bases at J, with 7 bases between. CDR3 size: 13 residues. CDR1 and CDR2 (germline): SGHRS, YFSETQ. CDR3 sequence: CASSLRRDTEAFF. In DNA, the CDR3 is TGCGCCAGCAGCTTGCGGAGGGACACTGAAGCTTTCTTT.

J is TRBJ1-1 and V is TRBV19, with D possibly being TRBD1 (5 bases). This CDR3 spans 12 amino acids. Germline V lookup: CDR1 LNHDA, CDR2 SQIVND (reference sequence). Trimming shortened V by 6 bases and J by 8 bases, and 13 bases separated the two germline ends. CDR3 nucleotides: TGTGCCAGTAGCCGTTGGAGGGGCGAAGCTTTCTTT. It is translated as CASSRWRGEAFF.

This chain links TRBV6-5 with TRBJ2-5, with 9 bases aligning to TRBD2. The trim removed 2 bases at V and 6 bases at J, leaving 10 bases unmatched. The CDR3 length is 16 residues. From germline, CDR1 is MNHEY and CDR2 SVGAGI. The CDR3 sequence is CASSYDSSGGRKTQYF. CDR3 DNA sequence: TGTGCCAGCAGTTACGATAGTAGCGGGGGCAGAAAGACCCAGTACTTC.

The J gene is TRBJ1-4, the V gene TRBV6-1; D remains unclear. The ends were cut back, 5 bases at V and 8 bases at J, with 9 bases in the middle. CDR3 length equals 12 residues. Germline lookup yields CDR1 MNHNS and CDR2 SASEGT. The CDR3 reads CASSHREEKLFF. The CDR3 DNA reads as TGTGCCAGCAGTCACCGGGAGGAAAAACTGTTTTTT.

This sequence joins TRBV24-1 and TRBJ2-5; D may be TRBD1 (6 bases). V shed 12 bases and J shed 4 bases, with 17 bases lying between them. Germline CDR1 KGHDR, CDR2 SFDVKD. CDR3 length equals 13 residues. The CDR3 protein is CASRLGASETQYF. The CDR3 nucleotides are TGTGCCTCCCGCTTGGGGGCTTCAGAGACCCAGTACTTC.

The chain couples TRBV27 to TRBJ1-3; tentative D call: TRBD1 (6 bases). Germline CDR1 MNHEY, CDR2 SMNVEV (reference sequence). CDR3 length: 14 amino acids. V gave up 3 bases and J gave up 3 bases, with 9 bases separating them. CDR3 residues: CASSFGRGGNTIYF. The CDR3 DNA follows: TGTGCCAGCAGTTTCGGCAGGGGTGGAAACACCATATATTTT.

This clone is medium-sized in the sample. The same CDR3 also results from other DNA sequences found in this sample. The rearrangement uses TRBV5-1 and TRBJ1-2; 7 nucleotides agree with TRBD1. The germline CDR1 and CDR2 sequences are SGHRS and YFSETQ. The CDR3 consists of 15 residues. V was pared by 1 base and J by 3 bases, with 6 bases of the junction left unmatched. The CDR3 DNA reads as TGCGCCAGCAGCTTGTCGGGACAGCCTTACTATGGCTACACCTTC. Translated: CASSLSGQPYYGYTF.

The chain is built from TRBV5-1 and TRBJ2-7; 9 nucleotides agree with TRBD1. The germline gives CDR1 SGHRS, CDR2 YFSETQ. The CDR3 sequence is 14 residues long. V lost 0 bases and J lost 9; bases outside the gene matches: 7. As DNA, the CDR3 is TGCGCCAGCAGCTTGGGCGGGACAGGGTTGGGGCAGTACTTC. The encoded protein is CASSLGGTGLGQYF.